This T cell receptor beta chain was sequenced in a study of T-cell memory formation after mild COVID-19. Study information: Most TCR clusters belonged to a single donor.

There are a few counts of this clonotype. Its antigen is unknown. TCRdb re-derived calls from the 5' RACE reads in MiXCR, one entry per CDR3 protein. Found here are around 300,000 distinct CDR3 sequences, about 13% of them singletons; the top ten hold 20% to 25%. Study conclusions and caveats: CD4+ clones that contracted lay mainly in CM and EM; CD8+ ones lay in EMRA.

This receptor was taken from a young man who had mild COVID-19 (a few samples of this study predate the infection). Cell type and time point are not known. Material: PBMCs or a T cell subset sorted from them (not recorded which).

In DNA, the CDR3 is TGTGCCAGCAGCTCGCCCTCATTCTCGAAGGGCTACACCTTC. It specifies CASSSPSFSKGYTF. The chain recombines TRBV7-9 with TRBJ1-2; no firm D call. The CDR3 consists of 14 residues. The germline CDR1 and CDR2 sequences are SEHNR and FQNEAQ (reference sequence). V lost 4 bases and J lost 8, with 17 bases in between.